This T cell receptor (beta chain) is drawn from a study of vaccination effects on CD4 cells after COVID-19. Study-level background: Participants were given two doses of BNT162b2 or mRNA-1273 vaccine. Two convalescent patients were sampled 16 days and one week before vaccination. Study-wide findings and caveats: At late timepoints after vaccination, vaccine- and infection-induced clones shrank markedly. A shortage of convalescent patients and an absence of early post-infection timepoints characterized the study.

In regard to this clone: Its antigen is unknown.

Germline V gene sequence: CDR1 SGHAT, CDR2 FQNNGV. The CDR3 runs to 15 residues. Trimming shortened V by 2 bases and J by 7 bases, and 18 bases separated the two germline ends. Antigen-specific CD4+ T cells were expanded with viral peptide pools in the ViraFEST assay before sequencing. CD4+ T cells were isolated after 10 days of culture. SARS-CoV-2 infected the person between March and December 2020, as confirmed by PCR. Only in-frame clones appear in the TCRdb table, and some are missing; sequencing was by immunoSEQ multiplex PCR. The repertoire holds nearly 45,000 clones, with roughly four fifths as singletons.

J is TRBJ2-7 and V is TRBV11-2, with D perhaps matching TRBD2 (5 bases). The sequence derives from a human donor who had a prior SARS-CoV-2 infection. The input for sequencing was CD4+ T cells from PBMCs cultured with a peptide pool, taken before COVID-19 vaccination. This CDR3 reads CASSLSSLEGLEQYF. The CDR3 nucleotides are TGTGCCAGCAGCTTATCTAGTCTCGAGGGATTAGAGCAGTACTTC.